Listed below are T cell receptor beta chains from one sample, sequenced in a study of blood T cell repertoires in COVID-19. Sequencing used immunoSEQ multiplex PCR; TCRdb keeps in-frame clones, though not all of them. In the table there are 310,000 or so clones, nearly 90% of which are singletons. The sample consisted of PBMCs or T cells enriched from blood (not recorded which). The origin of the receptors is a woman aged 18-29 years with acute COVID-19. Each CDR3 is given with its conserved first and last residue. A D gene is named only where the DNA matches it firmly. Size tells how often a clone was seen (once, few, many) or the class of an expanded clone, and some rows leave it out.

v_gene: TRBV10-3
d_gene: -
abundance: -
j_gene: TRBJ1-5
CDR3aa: CAISRAQGEQPQHF
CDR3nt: TGTGCCATCAGTCGGGCACAGGGAGAACAGCCCCAGCATTTT

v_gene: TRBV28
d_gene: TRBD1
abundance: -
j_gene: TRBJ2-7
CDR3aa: CASSQRRQGAHEQYF
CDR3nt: TGTGCCAGCAGTCAACGACGACAGGGGGCCCACGAGCAGTACTTC

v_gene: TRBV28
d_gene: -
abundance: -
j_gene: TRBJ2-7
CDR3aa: CASSYDGFAYEQYF
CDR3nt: TGTGCCAGCAGCTACGACGGGTTTGCCTACGAGCAGTACTTC

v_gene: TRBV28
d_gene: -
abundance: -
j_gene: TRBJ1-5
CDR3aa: CASSFSQARGNQAQHF
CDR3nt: TGTGCCAGCAGTTTCTCACAGGCCAGGGGCAATCAGGCCCAGCATTTT

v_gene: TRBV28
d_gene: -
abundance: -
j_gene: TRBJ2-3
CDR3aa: CASSYPIAFGSTDTQYF
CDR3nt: TGTGCCAGCAGTTACCCTATAGCTTTCGGTAGCACAGATACGCAGTATTTT

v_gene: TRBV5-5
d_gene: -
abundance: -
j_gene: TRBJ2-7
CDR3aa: CASSLSSDSYEQYF
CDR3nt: TGTGCCAGCAGCTTGTCCAGCGACTCCTACGAGCAGTACTTC

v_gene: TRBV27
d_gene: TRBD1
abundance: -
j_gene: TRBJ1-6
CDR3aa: CASSQRTGALVPLHF
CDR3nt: TGTGCCAGCAGTCAACGGACAGGGGCCCTAGTACCCCTCCACTTT

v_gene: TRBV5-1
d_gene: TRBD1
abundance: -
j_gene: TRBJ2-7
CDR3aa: CASSPARQGLSYEQYF
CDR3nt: TGCGCCAGCAGCCCGGCCCGACAGGGCCTCTCCTACGAGCAGTACTTC

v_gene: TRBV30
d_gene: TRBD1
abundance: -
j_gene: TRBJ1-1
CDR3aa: CAWSVLDRGNTEAFF
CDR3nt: TGTGCCTGGAGTGTACTGGACAGGGGTAACACTGAAGCTTTCTTT

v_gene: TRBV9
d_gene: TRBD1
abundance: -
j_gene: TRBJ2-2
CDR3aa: CASSSRTGRTGELFF
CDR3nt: TGTGCCAGCAGCTCAAGGACAGGTCGCACCGGGGAGCTGTTTTTT

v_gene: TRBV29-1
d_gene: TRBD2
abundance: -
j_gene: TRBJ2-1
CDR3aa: CSVDPLAGIYNEQFF
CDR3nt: TGCAGCGTTGACCCACTAGCGGGGATATACAATGAGCAGTTCTTC

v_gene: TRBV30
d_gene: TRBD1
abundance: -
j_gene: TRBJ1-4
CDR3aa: CAGDRGSNEKLFF
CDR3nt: TGTGCCGGTGACAGGGGTTCTAATGAAAAACTGTTTTTT

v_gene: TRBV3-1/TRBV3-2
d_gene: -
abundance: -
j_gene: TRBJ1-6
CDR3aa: CASSPSPLSSPLHF
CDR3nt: TGTGCCAGCAGCCCTTCCCCGCTGAGTTCACCCCTCCACTTT

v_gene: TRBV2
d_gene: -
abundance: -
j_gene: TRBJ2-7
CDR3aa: CASTVVFLYEQYF
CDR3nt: TGTGCCAGCACGGTAGTATTCCTATACGAGCAGTACTTC

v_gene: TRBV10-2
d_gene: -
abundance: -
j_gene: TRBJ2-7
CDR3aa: CASSGRFRGGWSRPYEQYF
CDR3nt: TGCGCCAGCAGTGGACGATTCAGGGGCGGCTGGAGTAGGCCCTACGAGCAGTACTTC

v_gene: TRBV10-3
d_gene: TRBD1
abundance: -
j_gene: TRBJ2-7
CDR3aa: CAIRALRDSYEQYF
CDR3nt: TGTGCCATCAGGGCCCTCCGGGACAGCTACGAGCAGTACTTC

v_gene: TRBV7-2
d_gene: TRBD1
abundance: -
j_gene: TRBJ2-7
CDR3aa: CASSSRTGGSYEQYF
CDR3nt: TGTGCCAGCAGCTCCCGAACAGGGGGCTCCTACGAGCAGTACTTC

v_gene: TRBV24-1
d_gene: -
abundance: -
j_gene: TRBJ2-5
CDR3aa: CATSDGGHEEETQYF
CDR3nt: TGTGCCACCAGTGATGGAGGCCACGAAGAGGAGACCCAGTACTTC

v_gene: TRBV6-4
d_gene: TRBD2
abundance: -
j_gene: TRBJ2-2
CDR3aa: CASSVMTSGRASNTGELFF
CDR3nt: TGTGCCAGCAGTGTCATGACTAGCGGGAGGGCTTCGAACACCGGGGAGCTGTTTTTT

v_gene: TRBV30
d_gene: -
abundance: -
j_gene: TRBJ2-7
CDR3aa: CAWSSQGEQYF
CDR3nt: TGTGCCTGGAGTTCACAGGGTGAGCAGTACTTC

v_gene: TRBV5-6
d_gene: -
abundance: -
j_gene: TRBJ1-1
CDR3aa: CASSYGTLKNTEAFF
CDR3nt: TGTGCCAGCAGCTACGGGACACTGAAGAACACTGAAGCTTTCTTT

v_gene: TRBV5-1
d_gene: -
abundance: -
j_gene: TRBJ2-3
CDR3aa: CASSFWGNTGSGSTDTQYF
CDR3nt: TGCGCCAGCAGCTTTTGGGGCAACACTGGTAGCGGAAGCACAGATACGCAGTATTTT

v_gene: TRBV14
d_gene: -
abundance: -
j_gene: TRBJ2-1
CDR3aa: CASSQGLSSYNEQFF
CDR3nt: TGTGCCAGCAGCCAAGGCTTGAGCTCCTACAATGAGCAGTTCTTC

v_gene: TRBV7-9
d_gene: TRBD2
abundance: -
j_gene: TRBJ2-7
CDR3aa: CASSLQRGLVIYEQYF
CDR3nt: TGTGCCAGCAGCTTACAACGGGGACTAGTGATCTACGAGCAGTACTTC

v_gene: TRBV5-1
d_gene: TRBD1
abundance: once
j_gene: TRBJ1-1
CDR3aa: CASSRGQPTEAFF
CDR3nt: TGCGCCAGCAGCAGGGGACAGCCCACTGAAGCTTTCTTT

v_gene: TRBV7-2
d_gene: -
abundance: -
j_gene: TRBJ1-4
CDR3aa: CASSLVINEKLFF
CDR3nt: TGTGCCAGCAGCTTAGTTATTAATGAAAAACTGTTTTTT

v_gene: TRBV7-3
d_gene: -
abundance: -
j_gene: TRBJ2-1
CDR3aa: CASSLISLGRGIYNEQFF
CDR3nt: TGTGCCAGCAGCTTAATATCCCTGGGTAGAGGGATCTACAATGAGCAGTTCTTC

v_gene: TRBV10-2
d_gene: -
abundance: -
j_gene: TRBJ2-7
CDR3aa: CASSETGGGYEQYF
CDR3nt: TGCGCCAGCAGTGAGACAGGGGGGGGCTACGAGCAGTACTTC

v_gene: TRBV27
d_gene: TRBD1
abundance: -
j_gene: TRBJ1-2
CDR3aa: CASRKTGTGGRYGYTF
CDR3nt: TGTGCCAGCAGGAAAACAGGGACAGGGGGGCGCTATGGCTACACCTTC

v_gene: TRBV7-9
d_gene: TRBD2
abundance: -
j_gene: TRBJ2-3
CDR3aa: CAGEGSDTQYF
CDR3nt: TGTGCCGGGGAGGGGTCAGATACGCAGTATTTT

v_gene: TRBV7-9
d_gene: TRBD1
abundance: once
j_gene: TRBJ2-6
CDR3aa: CASSASGTGVGANVLTF
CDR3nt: TGTGCCAGCAGCGCTTCCGGGACAGGGGTTGGGGCCAACGTCCTGACTTTC

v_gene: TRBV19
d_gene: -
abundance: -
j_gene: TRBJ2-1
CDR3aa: CASGKGRMGSSYNEQFF
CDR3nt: TGTGCCAGTGGTAAAGGACGGATGGGGAGCTCCTACAATGAGCAGTTCTTC

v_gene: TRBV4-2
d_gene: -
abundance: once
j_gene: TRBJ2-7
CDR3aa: CASSQSTGTFSYEQYF
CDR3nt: TGTGCCAGCAGCCAATCAACCGGTACTTTCTCCTACGAGCAGTACTTC

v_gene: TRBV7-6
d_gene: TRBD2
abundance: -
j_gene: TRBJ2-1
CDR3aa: CASSLVIAGGSYNEQFF
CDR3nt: TGTGCCAGCAGCTTAGTCATAGCGGGAGGTTCCTACAATGAGCAGTTCTTC

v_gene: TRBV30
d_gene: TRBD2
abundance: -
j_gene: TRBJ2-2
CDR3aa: CAWSGGRATGELFF
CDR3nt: TGTGCCTGGAGTGGCGGGAGGGCCACCGGGGAGCTGTTTTTT

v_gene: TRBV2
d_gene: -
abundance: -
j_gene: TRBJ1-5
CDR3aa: CASSRRSSSNQPQHF
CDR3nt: TGTGCCAGCAGTCGCAGGTCATCAAGCAATCAGCCCCAGCATTTT

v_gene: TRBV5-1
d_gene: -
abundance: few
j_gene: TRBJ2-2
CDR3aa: CASSITTNTGELFF
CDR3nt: TGCGCCAGCAGCATTACAACGAACACCGGGGAGCTGTTTTTT

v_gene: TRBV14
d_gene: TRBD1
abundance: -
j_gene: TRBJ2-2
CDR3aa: CASSPRDSYNANTGELFF
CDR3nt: TGTGCCAGCAGCCCCCGGGACAGCTACAACGCGAACACCGGGGAGCTGTTTTTT

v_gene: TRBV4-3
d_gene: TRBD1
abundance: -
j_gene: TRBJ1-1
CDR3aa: CASSHDRALPNTEAFF
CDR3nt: TGCGCCAGCAGCCACGACAGGGCCCTTCCGAACACTGAAGCTTTCTTT

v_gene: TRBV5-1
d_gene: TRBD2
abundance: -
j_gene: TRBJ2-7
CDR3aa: CASSFGGGLAGNEQYF
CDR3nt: TGCGCCAGCAGCTTTGGGGGAGGGCTAGCGGGAAACGAGCAGTACTTC

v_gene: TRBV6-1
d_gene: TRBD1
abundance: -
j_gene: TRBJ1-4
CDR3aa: CASSEAGTGNEKLFF
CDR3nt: TGTGCCAGCAGTGAAGCAGGGACAGGGAATGAAAAACTGTTTTTT

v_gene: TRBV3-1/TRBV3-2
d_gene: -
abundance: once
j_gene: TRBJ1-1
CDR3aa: CASSQESGRSAEAFF
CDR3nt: TGTGCCAGCAGCCAAGAGTCAGGAAGATCGGCTGAAGCTTTCTTT

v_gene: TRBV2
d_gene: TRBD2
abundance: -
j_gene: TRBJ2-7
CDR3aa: CASSAGSGGSYEQYF
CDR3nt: TGTGCCAGCAGTGCAGGTAGCGGGGGCTCCTACGAGCAGTACTTC

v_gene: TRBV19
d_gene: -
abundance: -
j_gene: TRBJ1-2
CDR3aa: CASSTNRDRLYGYTF
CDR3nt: TGTGCCAGTAGTACAAACAGGGACCGGTTATATGGCTACACCTTC

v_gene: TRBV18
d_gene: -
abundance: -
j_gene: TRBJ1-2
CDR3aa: CASSAARQDTLLYTF
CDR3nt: TGTGCCAGCTCAGCCGCCCGACAGGATACTTTACTCTACACCTTC

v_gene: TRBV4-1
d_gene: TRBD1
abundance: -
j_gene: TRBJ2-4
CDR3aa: CASSLEDRSTGNIQYF
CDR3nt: TGCGCCAGCAGCCTAGAGGACAGGTCCACGGGAAACATTCAGTACTTC

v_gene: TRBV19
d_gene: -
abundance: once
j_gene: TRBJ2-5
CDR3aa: CASSRRVEKQETQYF
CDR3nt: TGTGCCAGTAGCCGCCGCGTAGAAAAACAAGAGACCCAGTACTTC

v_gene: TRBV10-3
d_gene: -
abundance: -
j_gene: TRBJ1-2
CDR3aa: CAISGRDRGYGYTF
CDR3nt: TGTGCCATCAGTGGGCGGGACCGGGGGTATGGCTACACCTTC

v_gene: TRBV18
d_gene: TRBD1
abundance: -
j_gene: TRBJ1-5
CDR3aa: CASSEQGQGQPQHF
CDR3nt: TGTGCCAGCTCAGAACAGGGGCAAGGACAGCCCCAGCATTTT

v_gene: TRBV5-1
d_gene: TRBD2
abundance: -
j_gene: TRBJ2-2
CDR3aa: CASSSGLAGGLAGELFF
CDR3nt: TGCGCCAGCAGCTCGGGACTAGCGGGAGGGCTGGCCGGGGAGCTGTTTTTT